This entry lists 24 T cell receptor beta chains sequenced from one sample in a study of breast tumors, draining lymph nodes, adjacent tissues. Breast cancer patients provided tissue from their axillary draining lymph nodes. TCRdb recomputed calls from the multiplex PCR reads with MiXCR, one row per CDR3 protein. The top ten hold 2% to 2.5% of the sample, which has 140,000 or so distinct CDR3 sequences, over 25% seen once. Specimen: axillary lymph node tissue. These receptors were taken from a female donor with breast cancer. Some clones in this sample may be carry-over from other donors' samples.

This clonotype was counted at least ten times. CDR3 DNA: TGCAGTGCTAGAGATCTCCAGACCTTGAACACCGGGGAGCTGTTTTTT. This gives the protein CSARDLQTLNTGELFF. The rearrangement joins TRBV20-1 to TRBJ2-2; D gene unclear. The CDR3 consists of 16 residues. The germline CDR1 and CDR2 sequences are DFQATT and SNEGSKA (reference sequence). V lost 0 bases to trimming and J lost 1 base, with 12 bases between them.

This clonotype was counted a few times. This chain connects TRBV7-2 to TRBJ1-1; D possibly corresponds to TRBD1 (5 bases). The CDR3 spans 14 residues. Trimming removed 1 base at V and 6 bases at J, with 12 bases between. Germline-derived CDR1 and CDR2 are SGHTA and FQGNSA. CDR3 in amino acids: CASSLDSGVAEAFF. The CDR3 DNA is TGTGCCAGCAGCTTAGACTCGGGGGTTGCTGAAGCTTTCTTT.

Ten or more counts support this clonotype. The chain carries TRBV5-6 and TRBJ1-5; perhaps TRBD1 as D (5 bases). The V end was cut by 2 bases, the J end by 3 bases, with 15 bases between. Germline CDR1 reads SGHDT; CDR2 reads YYEEEE. The CDR3 loop spans 16 amino acids. CDR3 in amino acids: CASSFRGGANNQPQHF. CDR3 in DNA: TGTGCCAGCAGCTTTCGGGGAGGGGCCAACAATCAGCCCCAGCATTTT.

This clonotype was picked up many times. The rearrangement joins TRBV4-1 to TRBJ2-3; 10 positions match TRBD2. Germline-derived CDR1 and CDR2 are MGHRA and YSYEKL. The V gene end was trimmed by 4 bases and the J gene end by 5 bases; junction bases not matched to a gene: 6. CDR3 size: 15 residues. Here the CDR3 DNA reads TGCGCCAGCAGCCTGCTAGCGGGGGTTGGAGATACGCAGTATTTT. Amino acid sequence: CASSLLAGVGDTQYF.

In its sample, this clonotype was seen many times. The chain uses TRBV7-9 and TRBJ2-5, with D perhaps matching TRBD2 (6 bases). The germline V and J ends were trimmed by 5 bases and 7 bases, with 14 bases remaining between them. The V gene's germline CDR1 is SEHNR and CDR2 FQNEAQ (reference sequence). The CDR3 totals 13 residues. The CDR3 region is CASSESGEGTQYF. DNA for the CDR3: TGTGCCAGCAGCGAATCGGGGGAAGGGACCCAGTACTTC.

The table lists this clonotype with many counts. J is TRBJ1-4 and V is TRBV3-2. TRBV3-2 is annotated as a pseudogene. The CDR3 runs 13 residues. The CDR3 protein is CASSQDHGEKLFF. Written as DNA, the CDR3 is TGTGCCAGCAGCCAAGATCACGGAGAAAAACTGTTTTTT.

CDR3 sequence (DNA): TGTGCCAGCCTTATTGGAAACACCATATATTTT. As protein: CASLIGNTIYF. The gene calls are TRBV7-9 and TRBJ1-3; D not certain. In germline, CDR1 is SEHNR, CDR2 FQNEAQ (reference sequence). The CDR3 loop spans 11 amino acids. V lost 8 bases to trimming and J lost 3 bases, with 5 bases between them.

The chain has TRBV10-3 and TRBJ1-5, with 7 bases fitting TRBD1. V lost 3 bases, J lost 7 bases, and 6 bases stayed unmatched. The germline V gene has CDR1 ENHRY and CDR2 SYGVKD. The CDR3 loop spans 14 amino acids. CDR3 region: CAISDTGVRQPQHF. The DNA for the CDR3 is TGTGCCATCAGTGATACAGGGGTAAGACAGCCCCAGCATTTT.

Notes on this clonotype: This may arise from a read error, as a much more abundant clone is one base away. The chain joins TRBV2 to TRBJ2-1; D unclear. There are 13 residues in the CDR3. Germline V gene lookup returns CDR1 SNHLY and CDR2 FYNNEI. The CDR3 DNA follows: TGTGCCAGCAGGCTAAGAAAATACAATGGGCAGTTCTTC. Amino acids: CASRLRKYNGQFF. Drawing the rest from reference TRBV2 and TRBJ2-1, the complete variable domain is EPEVTQTPSHQVTQMGQEVILRCVPISNHLYFYWYRQILGQKVEFLVSFYNNEISEKSEIFDDQFSVERPDGSNFTLKIRSTKLEDSAMYFCASRLRKYNGQFFGPGTRLTVL.

This clonotype appeared a few times. The chain joins TRBV6-2 or TRBV6-3 to TRBJ1-2; possibly TRBD1 for D (5 bases). Germline CDR1 and CDR2: MNHEY and SVGEGT. The CDR3 length is 15 residues. Trimming left V 5 bases short and J 4 bases short, with 17 bases between. CDR3 sequence reads: CASSHMGLGPYGYTF. The CDR3, as DNA: TGTGCCAGCAGTCACATGGGGCTGGGGCCCTATGGCTACACCTTC.

This clonotype was recorded at least ten times. The chain employs TRBV7-9 and TRBJ1-5, with D unclear. V lost 6 bases and J 0 bases, leaving 9 bases between the germline ends. Per germline, CDR1 SEHNR and CDR2 FQNEAQ (reference sequence). CDR3 size: 14 residues. The CDR3: CASSRDGSNQPQHF. The CDR3 nucleotides are TGTGCCAGCAGTCGGGATGGTAGCAATCAGCCCCAGCATTTT.

The rearrangement joins TRBV15 to TRBJ2-2, with D perhaps TRBD1 (6 bases). Trimming removed 8 bases from V and 2 bases from J, with 9 bases in between. Per the germline V gene, CDR1 is LNHNV and CDR2 is YYDKDF (reference sequence). The CDR3 loop spans 13 amino acids. CDR3: CATGGANTGELFF. The CDR3, as DNA: TGTGCCACCGGGGGCGCAAACACCGGGGAGCTGTTTTTT. Supplemented by reference TRBV15 and TRBJ2-2, the full variable domain reads DAMVIQNPRYQVTQFGKPVTLSCSQTLNHNVMYWYQQKSSQAPKLLFHYYDKDFNNEADTPDNFQSRRPNTSFCFLDIRSPGLGDTAMYLCATGGANTGELFFGEGSRLTVL.

Ten or more counts support this clonotype. The CDR3, as DNA: TGTGCCAGCAGTGAAGGGACAGGACTCGGCTACACCTTC. Amino acids: CASSEGTGLGYTF. This chain links TRBV6-1 with TRBJ1-2; 7 bases are shared with TRBD1. J lost 8 bases, V lost 1 base, and 4 bases had no gene match. CDR3 length: 13 amino acids. The germline CDR1 and CDR2 sequences are MNHNS and SASEGT.

This clonotype has a count of ten or more. The chain is built from TRBV5-6 and TRBJ2-3; no reliable D call. V lost 1 base and J 0 bases, leaving 9 bases between the germline ends. The CDR3 runs to 15 residues. Germline V gene data show CDR1 as SGHDT and CDR2 as YYEEEE. The CDR3 DNA reads as TGTGCCAGCAGCTTGTACCAGCTTAGCACAGATACGCAGTATTTT. Its translation: CASSLYQLSTDTQYF.

This clonotype was recorded at least ten times. This chain joins TRBV20-1 and TRBJ1-2; D remains unclear. Looked up from germline, CDR1 is DFQATT and CDR2 is SNEGSKA (reference sequence). V was cut by 3 bases and J by 8 bases, with 7 bases left in between. CDR3 length equals 10 residues. This chain's CDR3 is CSARAAGYTF. CDR3 bases: TGCAGTGCTAGGGCCGCCGGCTACACCTTC.

This clonotype has ten or more counts. The chain recombines TRBV9 with TRBJ1-6; TRBD1 matches 8 bases. This CDR3 comprises 15 residues. CDR1 and CDR2 (germline): SGDLS, YYNGEE. The V gene end was trimmed by 1 base and the J gene end by 7 bases; junction bases not matched to a gene: 4. In DNA, the CDR3 is TGTGCCAGCAGCGTATCTGACAGGGGCAATTCACCCCTCCACTTT. Translated: CASSVSDRGNSPLHF.

The chain has TRBV29-1 and TRBJ1-4; 7 bases match TRBD1. CDR3 length: 16 amino acids. After removal of 8 bases from V and 5 bases from J, the junction contained 17 bases not matched to a gene. From germline, CDR1 is SQVTM and CDR2 ANQGSEA. CDR3 residues: CSSLGHRDSKNEKLFF. The CDR3 DNA reads as TGCAGCAGCCTGGGCCACCGGGACAGCAAGAATGAAAAACTGTTTTTT.

This clonotype was detected ten times or more. The chain uses TRBV9 and TRBJ2-2, with D possibly being TRBD2 (5 bases). The germline V and J ends were trimmed by 0 bases and 6 bases, with 24 bases remaining between them. The CDR3 is 19 residues long. Germline assignment: CDR1 SGDLS and CDR2 YYNGEE. Here the CDR3 reads CASSVAPGSQNPPPGELFF. The CDR3 coding sequence is TGTGCCAGCAGCGTAGCCCCGGGGTCCCAAAATCCCCCCCCCGGGGAGCTGTTTTTT.

This clonotype was seen a few times. The V call is TRBV7-9, the J call TRBJ2-3; 9 nucleotides agree with TRBD2. The germline CDR1 and CDR2 sequences are SEHNR and FQNEAQ (reference sequence). The CDR3 contains 15 residues. The ends lost 6 bases at V and 0 bases at J; junction bases unmatched: 4. Here the CDR3 DNA reads TGTGCCAGCAGTCATAGCGGGGGAAGCACAGATACGCAGTATTTT. As protein: CASSHSGGSTDTQYF.

This sequence joins TRBV29-1 and TRBJ2-7; 9 bases are a match to TRBD2. The germline gives CDR1 SQVTM, CDR2 ANQGSEA. V lost 6 bases, J lost 8 bases, and 14 bases stayed unmatched. This CDR3 comprises 14 residues. The CDR3 protein is CSVRGRGGSFQQYF. In DNA, the CDR3 is TGCAGCGTCCGTGGGCGGGGGGGCTCCTTCCAGCAGTACTTC.

This clonotype was counted many times. V usage is TRBV7-2 and J usage is TRBJ2-3, with 7 bases matching TRBD1. The length of the CDR3 is 14 residues. Looked up from germline, CDR1 is SGHTA and CDR2 is FQGNSA. J was trimmed by 4 bases and V by 5 bases; bases with no gene match: 6. CDR3 residues: CASSIRQGADTQYF. CDR3 coding DNA: TGTGCCAGCAGCATCCGACAGGGTGCAGATACGCAGTATTTT.

The sample holds many counts of this clonotype. This rearrangement joins TRBV5-6 to TRBJ2-7, with 7 bases aligning to TRBD1. Germline values: CDR1 SGHDT, CDR2 YYEEEE. This CDR3 has 15 amino acids. The trim removed 0 bases at V and 3 bases at J, leaving 6 bases unmatched. CDR3 sequence reads: CASSLVQGDVYEQYF. CDR3 bases: TGTGCCAGCAGCTTGGTCCAGGGGGATGTCTACGAGCAGTACTTC.

The genes are TRBV6-6 and TRBJ1-6, with no clear D. The V end was cut by 5 bases, the J end by 7 bases, with 18 bases between. The CDR3 sequence is 16 residues long. Germline CDR1 MNHNY, CDR2 SVGAGI (reference sequence). CDR3 region: CASSHGGSQANSPLHF. DNA of the CDR3: TGTGCCAGCAGTCACGGCGGTAGCCAGGCCAATTCACCCCTCCACTTT.

The genes are TRBV2 and TRBJ2-5; perhaps TRBD1 as D (6 bases). V lost 4 bases and J 7 bases, leaving 13 bases between the germline ends. CDR1 and CDR2 (germline): SNHLY, FYNNEI. The CDR3 totals 13 residues. CDR3 sequence reads: CASSVGAGVTQYF. The DNA for the CDR3 is TGTGCCAGCAGTGTGGGGGCAGGGGTGACCCAGTACTTC.